This T cell receptor beta chain emerged from a study of cytomegalovirus exposure and HLA in healthy donors. Nominally healthy donors provided the samples, though records likely missed some immune exposures. After removal of 5 bases from V and 5 bases from J, the junction contained 7 bases not matched to a gene. This CDR3 is 14 amino acids long. The germline V gene encodes CDR1 SNHLY and CDR2 FYNNEI. A multiplex PCR was run with 60 Vbeta primers and 13 Jbeta primers. Some clones are missing from TCRdb's copy, which holds only in-frame ones; the method was immunoSEQ multiplex PCR. The table shows tens of thousands of clones, with about 89% occurring only once. As to this clone: No antigen is known for it.

Study outcomes and limitations: Among TCR beta chains, those listed as cytomegalovirus-associated numbered 164.

This TCR came from a man under 40 in good health and CMV-seropositive. The sample comprised PBMCs. This rearrangement joins TRBV2 to TRBJ1-2, with TRBD1 matching 8 bases. The CDR3 protein is CASSWAGGPYGYTF. CDR3 bases: TGTGCCAGCAGTTGGGCAGGGGGCCCTTATGGCTACACCTTC.